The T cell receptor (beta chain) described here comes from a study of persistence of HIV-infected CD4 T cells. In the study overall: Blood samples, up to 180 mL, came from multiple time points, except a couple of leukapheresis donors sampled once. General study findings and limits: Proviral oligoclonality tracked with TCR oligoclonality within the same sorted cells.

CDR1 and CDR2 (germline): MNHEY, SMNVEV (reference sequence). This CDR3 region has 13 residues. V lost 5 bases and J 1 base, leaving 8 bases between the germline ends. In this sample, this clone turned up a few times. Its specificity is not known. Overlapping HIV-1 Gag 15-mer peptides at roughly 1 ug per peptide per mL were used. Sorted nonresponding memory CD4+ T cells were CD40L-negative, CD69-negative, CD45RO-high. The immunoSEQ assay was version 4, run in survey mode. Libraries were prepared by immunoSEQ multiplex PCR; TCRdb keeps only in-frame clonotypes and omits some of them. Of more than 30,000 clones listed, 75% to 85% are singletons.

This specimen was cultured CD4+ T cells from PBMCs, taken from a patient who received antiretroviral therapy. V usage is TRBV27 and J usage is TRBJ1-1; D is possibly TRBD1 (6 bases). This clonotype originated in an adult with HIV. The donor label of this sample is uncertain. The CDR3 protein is CASSVGQNTEAFF. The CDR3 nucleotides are TGTGCCAGCAGTGTGGGACAGAACACTGAAGCTTTCTTT.